These 29 T cell receptor beta chains came from one sample sequenced in a study of blood T cells in healthy people across ages. Primers used in a second PCR of roughly 6 to 11 cycles were a sample-barcoded 5' primer and a J-beta primer mix. MiXCR, run by TCRdb on the 5' RACE reads, gives a single entry per CDR3 protein. The sample comprises some 800,000 distinct CDR3 sequences, 20% to 30% of which are singletons, and under 4.5% rests with the top ten. These data were also filed under a second study, of T cells of mothers and their children.

Source material: blood. These TCRs come from a boy younger than 18 in good health.

In its sample, this clonotype was seen a few times. The chain links TRBV18 to TRBJ2-5, with TRBD1 matching over 7 bases. Matching the DNA end better, TRBJ2-1 makes the J call doubtful. The CDR3 sequence is 16 residues long. Germline CDR1 reads KGHSH; CDR2 reads LQKENI. The CDR3 DNA sequence: TGTGCCAGCTCCCCCCGGTCCGGGACAGACTACAATGAGCAGTTCTTC. Amino acids: CASSPRSGTDYNEQFF.

This clonotype was observed a few times. The rearrangement joins TRBV29-1 to TRBJ2-2; D is perhaps TRBD1 (5 bases). In germline, CDR1 is SQVTM, CDR2 ANQGSEA. There are 12 residues in the CDR3. V shed 5 bases and J shed 6 bases, with 10 bases lying between them. The CDR3 loop reads CSVFQGSGELFF. The CDR3 bases are TGCAGCGTTTTCCAGGGTTCCGGGGAGCTGTTTTTT.

As to this clonotype: An end of the junction does not agree with germline; a read error may underlie this. CDR3 bases: TGTGCTAGCAGCTCAGCTAGCGGGAGGGCCGGTGGTGAGCAGTTCTTC. The encoded protein is CASSSASGRAGGEQFF. The chain uses TRBV7-7 and TRBJ2-1; TRBD2 agrees at 12 bases. The CDR3 totals 16 residues. In germline, CDR1 is SSHAT, CDR2 FNYEAQ (reference sequence).

A few counts support this clonotype. The gene calls are TRBV20-1 and TRBJ2-1; 9 bases are a match to TRBD1. Per germline, CDR1 DFQATT and CDR2 SNEGSKA (reference sequence). V was clipped by 3 bases and J by 6 bases; unmatched bases: 3. The CDR3 loop spans 13 amino acids. The CDR3 loop reads CSAREGQGNEQFF. Here the CDR3 DNA reads TGCAGTGCTAGGGAGGGACAGGGCAATGAGCAGTTCTTC.

The chain uses TRBV3-1 and TRBJ2-1, with 9 bases lining up with TRBD2. The trim removed 0 bases at V and 3 bases at J, leaving 6 bases unmatched. This CDR3 spans 17 amino acids. Per the germline V gene, CDR1 is LGHDT and CDR2 is YNNKEL (reference sequence). CDR3 in amino acids: CASSQDPGGRVYNEQFF. The CDR3 nucleotides read TGTGCCAGCAGCCAAGATCCGGGCGGGAGGGTCTACAATGAGCAGTTCTTC.

This clonotype occurred a few times. V usage is TRBV7-2 and J usage is TRBJ1-2; 10 bases line up with TRBD1. The CDR3 sequence is 15 residues long. Germline CDR1 SGHTA, CDR2 FQGNSA. V lost 1 base and J lost 5; bases outside the gene matches: 4. For the CDR3, the DNA is TGTGCCAGCAGCTTAGGACAGGGGGCGCGGTATGGCTACACCTTC. Translated: CASSLGQGARYGYTF. Using reference TRBV7-2 and TRBJ1-2 for the parts outside the CDR3, the full variable domain is GAGVSQSPSNKVTEKGKDVELRCDPISGHTALYWYRQSLGQGLEFLIYFQGNSAPDKSGLPSDRFSAERTGGSVSTLTIQRTQQEDSAVYLCASSLGQGARYGYTFGSGTRLTVV.

This clonotype has more than one count but fewer than ten. CDR3 sequence: CASSHTLWTGDNEKLFF. The CDR3 coding sequence is TGTGCCAGCAGCCATACCCTATGGACAGGGGATAATGAAAAACTGTTTTTT. V is TRBV3-1 and J is TRBJ1-4; 9 bases are a match to TRBD1. The CDR3 is 17 residues long. V lost 3 bases to trimming and J lost 4 bases; unmatched junction nucleotides: 9. Looked up from germline, CDR1 is LGHDT and CDR2 is YNNKEL (reference sequence).

This clonotype was picked up a small number of times. The chain couples TRBV29-1 to TRBJ1-2; D ambiguous. CDR1 is SQVTM and CDR2 is ANQGSEA in the germline V gene. This CDR3 contains 13 residues. V gave up 1 base and J gave up 8 bases, with 14 bases separating them. The CDR3 reads CSVEVGPGSGYTF. The CDR3, as DNA: TGCAGCGTTGAAGTAGGACCAGGTAGCGGCTACACCTTC.

This clonotype has just a few counts. The chain carries TRBV5-1 and TRBJ2-7; D gene uncertain. Germline CDR1 SGHRS, CDR2 YFSETQ. V shed 4 bases and J shed 3 bases, with 11 bases lying between them. CDR3 length: 13 amino acids. The CDR3 is CASSDLQSYEQYF. The DNA of the CDR3 is TGCGCCAGCAGCGACTTACAGAGCTACGAGCAGTACTTC.

This rearrangement joins TRBV28 to TRBJ2-7; tentatively, D is TRBD1 or TRBD2 (7 bases each). Germline-derived CDR1 and CDR2 are MDHEN and SYDVKM. The length of the CDR3 is 17 residues. Deletions cut 8 bases from V and 2 bases from J, with 25 bases between. The CDR3 DNA reads TGTGCCAGCCCTCTGGGGGGGGACAGACTAACTACCTACGAGCAGTACTTC. This encodes CASPLGGDRLTTYEQYF.

In this sample, this clonotype turned up a few times. This chain joins TRBV5-6 and TRBJ2-5, with 11 bases that match TRBD1. The DNA matches TRBJ2-7 better at its end, which makes the J call doubtful. This CDR3 contains 16 residues. Germline assignment: CDR1 SGHDT and CDR2 YYEEEE. The CDR3 sequence is CASSGTGTGGSYEQYF. The CDR3 DNA reads as TGTGCCAGCAGCGGGACCGGGACAGGGGGCTCCTACGAGCAGTACTTC.

This clonotype was seen a few times. The chain carries TRBV7-3 and TRBJ2-5; D is possibly TRBD2 (6 bases). CDR3 length: 17 residues. Germline V CDR1 and CDR2: SGHTA, FQGTGA. The V gene lost 5 bases and the J gene lost 1 base, with 20 bases spanning the gap. The CDR3 coding sequence is TGTGCCAGCAGCGACCGCCAGGGAGAGACTAGCCAAGAGACCCAGTACTTC. This sequence encodes CASSDRQGETSQETQYF.

The J gene is TRBJ1-1, the V gene TRBV6-2 or TRBV6-3; D remains ambiguous. Germline CDR1 and CDR2: MNHEY and SVGEGT. With 0 bases removed from V and 6 bases from J, the gap between germline ends came to 11 bases. This CDR3 is built from 14 residues. In nucleotides, the CDR3 is TGTGCCAGCAGTTACTCGATGGTGAGGGCTGAAGCTTTCTTT. Translation: CASSYSMVRAEAFF.

The rearrangement links TRBV9 to TRBJ1-1; D might be TRBD1 (5 bases). Trimming cost V 3 bases and J 1 base, with 13 bases left between them. Germline V gene sequence: CDR1 SGDLS, CDR2 YYNGEE. The CDR3 runs 15 residues. The CDR3 loop is CASSAPQGENTEAFF. For the CDR3, the DNA is TGTGCCAGCAGCGCGCCCCAAGGGGAGAACACTGAAGCTTTCTTT.

This clonotype was observed a handful of times. V is TRBV10-2 and J is TRBJ2-5; no clear D. The CDR3 runs 13 residues. Between the trimmed V and J ends, which lost 4 bases and 7 bases, there was a span of 13 bases. Germline CDR1 is WSHSY and CDR2 is SAAADI. CDR3 sequence: CASSGTADGTQYF. The DNA for the CDR3 is TGCGCCAGCAGTGGTACAGCTGATGGGACCCAGTACTTC.

The chain is built from TRBV20-1 and TRBJ1-2, with D hard to call. The germline CDR1 and CDR2 sequences are DFQATT and SNEGSKA (reference sequence). Trimming removed 5 bases from V and 8 bases from J, with 18 bases in between. This CDR3 region has 13 residues. In DNA, the CDR3 is TGCAGTGCTTGTACAGCCTTAGATAACGGCTACACCTTC. This encodes CSACTALDNGYTF.

This clonotype was observed a few times. V and J are TRBV5-6 and TRBJ2-5, with 12 bases fitting TRBD2. Germline-derived CDR1 and CDR2 are SGHDT and YYEEEE. The CDR3 runs 17 residues. Germline trimming cut 4 bases from V and 5 bases from J; bases unmatched to any gene: 12. CDR3 nucleotides: TGTGCCAGCAGCGCGCGGTTGACTAGCGGGAGAGGGGAGACCCAGTACTTC. Translation: CASSARLTSGRGETQYF.

This clonotype was counted only a few times. The V gene is TRBV10-3, the J gene TRBJ2-1; D possibly corresponds to TRBD2 (5 bases). CDR1 ENHRY and CDR2 SYGVKD come from the germline V gene. V dropped 5 bases and J dropped 10 bases, with 18 bases sitting between them. CDR3 length: 14 residues. As DNA, the CDR3 is TGTGCCATCAGTTACTTTCTTGACTATCCCGAGCAGTTCTTC. Its translation is CAISYFLDYPEQFF.

This chain joins TRBV6-2 or TRBV6-3 and TRBJ2-7; either TRBD1 or TRBD2 may fit D (5 bases each). CDR3 length: 15 amino acids. Germline assignment: CDR1 MNHEY and CDR2 SVGEGT. V lost 10 bases, J lost 2 bases, and 21 bases lay in between. Here the CDR3 reads CATLGDDKIPYEQYF. For the CDR3, the DNA is TGTGCCACCCTAGGGGACGACAAAATTCCCTACGAGCAGTACTTC.

The J gene is TRBJ1-3, the V gene TRBV12-3 or TRBV12-4, with TRBD1 identical over 7 bases. The CDR3 covers 16 residues. Trimming at V came to 5 bases and at J to 0 bases, leaving 7 bases not matched to a gene. CDR3 sequence reads: CASSRPGQSSGNTIYF. The CDR3 bases are TGTGCCAGCAGTCGACCGGGACAGAGCTCTGGAAACACCATATATTTT.

This clonotype was detected only a few times. J is TRBJ1-1 and V is TRBV7-9; no clear D. The germline CDR1 and CDR2 sequences are SEHNR and FQNEAQ (reference sequence). The length of the CDR3 is 14 residues. With 2 bases removed from V and 7 bases from J, the gap between germline ends came to 14 bases. The CDR3 region has the DNA TGTGCCAGCAGCTTAACCGGCGGGCGACTTGAAGCTTTCTTT. Its protein is CASSLTGGRLEAFF. Variable domain in full (rest from reference TRBV7-9 and TRBJ1-1): DTGVSQNPRHKITKRGQNVTFRCDPISEHNRLYWYRQTLGQGPEFLTYFQNEAQLEKSRLLSDRFSAERPKGSFSTLEIQRTEQGDSAMYLCASSLTGGRLEAFFGQGTRLTVV.

This clonotype was counted ten times or more. The J gene is TRBJ2-5, the V gene TRBV7-6, with a possible D match to TRBD1 (6 bases). V was clipped by 5 bases and J by 5 bases, with 15 bases between them. There are 14 residues in the CDR3. CDR1 and CDR2 from the germline V gene are SGHVS and FNYEAQ. The CDR3 sequence: CASSPDSLGETQYF. The CDR3 coding sequence is TGTGCCAGCAGCCCGGACAGCCTCGGGGAGACCCAGTACTTC.

Only a few counts were recorded for this clonotype. The chain carries TRBV5-1 and TRBJ1-2; D is unresolved. Germline lookup yields CDR1 SGHRS and CDR2 YFSETQ. The CDR3 consists of 14 residues. The V gene lost 3 bases and the J gene lost 7 bases, with 16 bases spanning the gap. This chain's CDR3 is CASSSPPEILGYTF. In nucleotides, the CDR3 is TGCGCCAGCAGCTCGCCCCCCGAGATCCTTGGCTACACCTTC.

V gene TRBV10-3 combines with J gene TRBJ2-7; D uncertain. Trimming left V 3 bases short and J 2 bases short, with 14 bases between. Germline CDR1 ENHRY, CDR2 SYGVKD. The CDR3 is 15 amino acids. In nucleotides, the CDR3 is TGTGCCATCAGTGATGAGTTTGCCGGAGCCTACGAGCAGTACTTC. It specifies CAISDEFAGAYEQYF.

This clonotype was picked up a small number of times. Here the CDR3 reads CASSLNRGNEQYF. The DNA of the CDR3 is TGTGCCAGCAGTTTAAACAGGGGCAACGAGCAGTACTTC. The V call is TRBV27, the J call TRBJ2-7; 7 bases are shared with TRBD1. Germline V lookup: CDR1 MNHEY, CDR2 SMNVEV (reference sequence). This CDR3 spans 13 amino acids. J was trimmed by 5 bases and V by 2 bases; bases with no gene match: 3.

The chain has TRBV2 and TRBJ2-2; TRBD2 agrees at 9 bases. The CDR3 spans 14 residues. V shed 7 bases and J 7 bases; nucleotides not matched to a gene: 7. Germline V gives CDR1 SNHLY, CDR2 FYNNEI. The CDR3 sequence is CASMAGGPIGELFF. The DNA of the CDR3 is TGTGCCAGCATGGCGGGAGGGCCGATCGGGGAGCTGTTTTTT.

The J gene is TRBJ1-2, the V gene TRBV14; D is perhaps TRBD1 (6 bases). The CDR3 totals 13 residues. Trimming took off 6 bases at V and 2 bases at J, with 10 bases between the two ends. Germline V gene lookup returns CDR1 SGHDN and CDR2 FVKESK. The CDR3 DNA sequence: TGTGCCAGCAGGAGCCAGGGGAACTATGGCTACACCTTC. Translated: CASRSQGNYGYTF.

Regarding this clonotype: Here the CDR3 omits its conserved ending phenylalanine or tryptophan, so a read error is the likely source. This chain links TRBV15 with TRBJ1-4; D might be TRBD1 (5 bases). The V end lost 0 bases, the J end lost 0 bases, and 8 bases lay between the germline ends. CDR1 is LNHNV and CDR2 is YYDKDF in the germline V gene (reference sequence). The CDR3 extends over 16 amino acids. CDR3 sequence: CATSRDKTATNEKLFL. As DNA, the CDR3 is TGTGCCACCAGCAGAGACAAGACAGCAACTAATGAAAAACTGTTTCTT.

This clonotype was counted only a few times. The gene calls are TRBV25-1 and TRBJ1-5, with D tentatively TRBD1 (5 bases). Germline V gene lookup returns CDR1 MGHDK and CDR2 SYGVNS. The CDR3 is 12 residues long. The V end lost 6 bases, the J end lost 9 bases, and 12 bases lay between the germline ends. The CDR3 sequence is CASREGSGPQHF. For the CDR3, the DNA is TGTGCCAGCAGAGAGGGGTCGGGGCCCCAGCATTTT.